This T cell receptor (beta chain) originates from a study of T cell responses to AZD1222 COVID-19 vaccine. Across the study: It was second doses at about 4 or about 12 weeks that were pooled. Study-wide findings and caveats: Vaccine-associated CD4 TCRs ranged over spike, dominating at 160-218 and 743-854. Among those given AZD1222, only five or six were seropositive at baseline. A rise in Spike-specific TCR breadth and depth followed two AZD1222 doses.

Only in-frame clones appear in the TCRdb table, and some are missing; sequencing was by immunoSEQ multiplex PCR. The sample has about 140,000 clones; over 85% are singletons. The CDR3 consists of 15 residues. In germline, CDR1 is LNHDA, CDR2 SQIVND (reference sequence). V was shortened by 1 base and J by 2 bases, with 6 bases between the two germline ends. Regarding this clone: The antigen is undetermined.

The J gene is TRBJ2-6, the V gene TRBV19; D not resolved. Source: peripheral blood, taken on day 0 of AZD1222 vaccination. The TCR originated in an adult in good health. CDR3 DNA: TGTGCCAGTAGTATAGTGGGGACTGGGGCCAACGTCCTGACTTTC. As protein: CASSIVGTGANVLTF.